This T cell receptor (beta chain) was sequenced during a study of blood T cells in healthy people across ages. The CDR3 totals 15 residues. Trimming left V 2 bases short and J 2 bases short, with 13 bases between. Per the germline V gene, CDR1 is LGHDT and CDR2 is YNNKEL (reference sequence). Turning to this clonotype: The antigen is not known.

A second roughly 6 to 12 cycle PCR used barcoded and J-beta primers. Each CDR3 protein is one row after TCRdb ran MiXCR on the 5' RACE reads. The sample holds about 800,000 distinct CDR3 sequences, just under 25% seen once. General observations from the study: Naive CD4+ cell counts and diversity both ran higher in long-lived than in aged donors.

The sample also formed part of further work on T cells of mothers and their children.

The source material was blood. The chain has TRBV3-1 and TRBJ2-7, with D perhaps matching TRBD2 (6 bases). The sequence derives from a boy younger than 18 in good health. DNA of the CDR3: TGTGCCAGCAGCCAACGGCCGGGAGCCCCCTACGAGCAGTACTTC. Protein sequence: CASSQRPGAPYEQYF.